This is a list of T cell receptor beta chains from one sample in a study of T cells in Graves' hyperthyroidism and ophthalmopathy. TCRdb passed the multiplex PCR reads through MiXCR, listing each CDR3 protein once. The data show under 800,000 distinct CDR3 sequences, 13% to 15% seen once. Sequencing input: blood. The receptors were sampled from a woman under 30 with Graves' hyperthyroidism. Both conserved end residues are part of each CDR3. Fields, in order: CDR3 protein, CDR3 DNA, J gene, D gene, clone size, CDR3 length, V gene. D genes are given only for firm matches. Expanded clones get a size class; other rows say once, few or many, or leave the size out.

CDR3aa: CASSPLLAGGTEAFF; CDR3nt: TGTGCCAGCAGCCCGCTTCTAGCGGGAGGCACTGAAGCTTTCTTT; j_gene: TRBJ1-1; d_gene: -; abundance: few; len: 15; v_gene: TRBV2
CDR3aa: CASSLFGGAPDTQYF; CDR3nt: TGTGCCAGCAGCTTATTTGGGGGGGCCCCAGATACGCAGTATTTT; j_gene: TRBJ2-3; d_gene: -; abundance: few; len: 15; v_gene: TRBV7-2
CDR3aa: CASLSVARNEQFF; CDR3nt: TGTGCCAGCTTAAGTGTAGCTAGGAATGAGCAGTTCTTC; j_gene: TRBJ2-1; d_gene: -; abundance: many; len: 13; v_gene: TRBV12-3/TRBV12-4
CDR3aa: CASSWGFGSHEQYF; CDR3nt: TGCGCCAGCAGCTGGGGATTTGGGTCCCACGAGCAGTACTTC; j_gene: TRBJ2-7; d_gene: -; abundance: -; len: 14; v_gene: TRBV10-1
CDR3aa: CSVENQGASGEQFF; CDR3nt: TGCAGCGTTGAAAATCAGGGGGCTAGCGGTGAGCAGTTCTTC; j_gene: TRBJ2-1; d_gene: -; abundance: few; len: 14; v_gene: TRBV29-1
CDR3aa: CASSPLTRGGYEQYF; CDR3nt: TGTGCCAGCAGCCCACTCACCAGGGGAGGCTACGAGCAGTACTTC; j_gene: TRBJ2-7; d_gene: -; abundance: many; len: 15; v_gene: TRBV7-9
CDR3aa: CSARGGAAGELFF; CDR3nt: TGCAGTGCTAGGGGCGGGGCGGCCGGGGAGCTGTTTTTT; j_gene: TRBJ2-2; d_gene: -; abundance: many; len: 13; v_gene: TRBV20-1
CDR3aa: CSASLAGAHEQYF; CDR3nt: TGCAGTGCAAGTCTAGCGGGAGCCCACGAGCAGTACTTC; j_gene: TRBJ2-7; d_gene: TRBD2; abundance: many; len: 13; v_gene: TRBV20-1
CDR3aa: CASSLLTAGATYEQYF; CDR3nt: TGTGCCAGCAGCCTACTTACGGCGGGAGCAACCTACGAGCAGTACTTC; j_gene: TRBJ2-7; d_gene: TRBD2; abundance: many; len: 16; v_gene: TRBV7-8
CDR3aa: CAWRLGGGYTF; CDR3nt: TGTGCCTGGAGGCTGGGGGGTGGCTACACCTTC; j_gene: TRBJ1-2; d_gene: -; abundance: many; len: 11; v_gene: TRBV30
CDR3aa: CASGSSMTGGTDTQYF; CDR3nt: TGTGCTAGTGGTTCATCAATGACAGGGGGCACAGATACGCAGTATTTT; j_gene: TRBJ2-3; d_gene: TRBD1; abundance: many; len: 16; v_gene: TRBV12-5
CDR3aa: CASSFPTLDEQYF; CDR3nt: TGTGCCAGCAGTTTCCCCACCCTGGACGAGCAGTACTTC; j_gene: TRBJ2-7; d_gene: -; abundance: many; len: 13; v_gene: TRBV28
CDR3aa: CASSPPGLGIETQYF; CDR3nt: TGTGCCAGCTCACCGCCGGGACTAGGGATAGAGACCCAGTACTTC; j_gene: TRBJ2-5; d_gene: TRBD2; abundance: many; len: 15; v_gene: TRBV18
CDR3aa: CASSVEVGPTYEQYF; CDR3nt: TGTGCCAGCAGCGTAGAAGTGGGCCCAACCTACGAGCAGTACTTC; j_gene: TRBJ2-7; d_gene: -; abundance: -; len: 15; v_gene: TRBV9
CDR3aa: CASSLTGEVWTDTQYF; CDR3nt: TGTGCCAGCAGTCTAACCGGGGAGGTTTGGACAGATACGCAGTATTTT; j_gene: TRBJ2-3; d_gene: -; abundance: few; len: 16; v_gene: TRBV27
CDR3aa: CASSLGPVGPEKLFF; CDR3nt: TGTGCCAGCAGTTTAGGCCCAGTTGGGCCTGAAAAACTGTTTTTT; j_gene: TRBJ1-4; d_gene: -; abundance: few; len: 15; v_gene: TRBV28
CDR3aa: CASSPSFGTGNEKLFF; CDR3nt: TGTGCCAGCAGCCCATCGTTCGGGACGGGTAATGAAAAACTGTTTTTT; j_gene: TRBJ1-4; d_gene: -; abundance: few; len: 16; v_gene: TRBV3-1
CDR3aa: CASSPGQTRNTIYF; CDR3nt: TGTGCCAGCAGCCCGGGACAGACCCGAAACACCATATATTTT; j_gene: TRBJ1-3; d_gene: TRBD1; abundance: few; len: 14; v_gene: TRBV9
CDR3aa: CASSFPIGSSYNEQFF; CDR3nt: TGTGCCAGCAGTTTCCCCATCGGGAGCTCCTACAATGAGCAGTTCTTC; j_gene: TRBJ2-1; d_gene: -; abundance: many; len: 16; v_gene: TRBV28
CDR3aa: CASSSEGTSGASSTDTQYF; CDR3nt: TGTGCCAGCAGTTCGGAAGGGACTAGCGGGGCCTCTAGCACAGATACGCAGTATTTT; j_gene: TRBJ2-3; d_gene: TRBD2; abundance: many; len: 19; v_gene: TRBV27
CDR3aa: CASSSRDQHLAALTDTQYF; CDR3nt: TGTGCCAGCAGCTCCAGGGACCAGCACTTAGCGGCCCTCACAGATACGCAGTATTTT; j_gene: TRBJ2-3; d_gene: -; abundance: few; len: 19; v_gene: TRBV7-2
CDR3aa: CASSFGNGFSHVNGGELFF; CDR3nt: TGTGCCAGCAGTTTTGGTAATGGGTTCTCCCATGTTAATGGCGGGGAGCTGTTTTTT; j_gene: TRBJ2-2; d_gene: -; abundance: many; len: 19; v_gene: TRBV28
CDR3aa: CSVETEAGVNTGELFF; CDR3nt: TGCAGCGTTGAAACGGAGGCGGGAGTTAACACCGGGGAGCTGTTTTTT; j_gene: TRBJ2-2; d_gene: TRBD2; abundance: -; len: 16; v_gene: TRBV29-1
CDR3aa: CSVEPWTGYNEQFF; CDR3nt: TGCAGCGTTGAACCCTGGACAGGGTACAATGAGCAGTTCTTC; j_gene: TRBJ2-1; d_gene: TRBD1; abundance: many; len: 14; v_gene: TRBV29-1
CDR3aa: CSAMDPYNEQFF; CDR3nt: TGCAGTGCTATGGACCCCTACAATGAGCAGTTCTTC; j_gene: TRBJ2-1; d_gene: -; abundance: -; len: 12; v_gene: TRBV20-1
CDR3aa: CASSPPPWEQFF; CDR3nt: TGTGCCAGCTCACCACCTCCGTGGGAGCAGTTCTTC; j_gene: TRBJ2-1; d_gene: -; abundance: many; len: 12; v_gene: TRBV18
CDR3aa: CASSFLGNNEQFF; CDR3nt: TGTGCCAGCAGTTTTCTCGGGAACAATGAGCAGTTCTTC; j_gene: TRBJ2-1; d_gene: -; abundance: many; len: 13; v_gene: TRBV6-1
CDR3aa: CASSVGGNTDTQYF; CDR3nt: TGTGCCAGCAGTGTGGGGGGGAATACAGATACGCAGTATTTT; j_gene: TRBJ2-3; d_gene: TRBD2; abundance: many; len: 14; v_gene: TRBV2
CDR3aa: CSAGTTFRGIRWGGNQPQHF; CDR3nt: TGCAGTGCTGGCACCACTTTCCGGGGCATAAGGTGGGGCGGCAATCAGCCCCAGCATTTT; j_gene: TRBJ1-5; d_gene: -; abundance: -; len: 20; v_gene: TRBV20-1
CDR3aa: CATTLELADSNEQFF; CDR3nt: TGTGCCACCACTCTGGAACTAGCCGACTCCAATGAGCAGTTCTTC; j_gene: TRBJ2-1; d_gene: -; abundance: few; len: 15; v_gene: TRBV24-1
CDR3aa: CATLVPGAQEETQYF; CDR3nt: TGTGCCACCCTGGTGCCAGGGGCCCAGGAAGAGACCCAGTACTTC; j_gene: TRBJ2-5; d_gene: -; abundance: many; len: 15; v_gene: TRBV6-1
CDR3aa: CASGLEWGNEQFF; CDR3nt: TGTGCTAGTGGTTTGGAGTGGGGGAATGAGCAGTTCTTC; j_gene: TRBJ2-1; d_gene: -; abundance: many; len: 13; v_gene: TRBV12-5
CDR3aa: CASSHLKEKLFF; CDR3nt: TGTGCCAGCAGCCACCTAAAGGAAAAACTGTTTTTT; j_gene: TRBJ1-4; d_gene: -; abundance: -; len: 12; v_gene: TRBV6-1
CDR3aa: CSSELTFGTDTQYF; CDR3nt: TGCAGTAGTGAATTGACCTTCGGCACAGATACGCAGTATTTT; j_gene: TRBJ2-3; d_gene: -; abundance: few; len: 14; v_gene: TRBV20-1
CDR3aa: CSAQRRDTKNIQYF; CDR3nt: TGCAGTGCCCAAAGGCGGGACACCAAAAACATTCAGTACTTC; j_gene: TRBJ2-4; d_gene: -; abundance: many; len: 14; v_gene: TRBV20-1
CDR3aa: CASSEAGQYNSPLHF; CDR3nt: TGTGCCAGCAGTGAAGCGGGACAGTATAATTCACCCCTCCACTTT; j_gene: TRBJ1-6; d_gene: TRBD1; abundance: many; len: 15; v_gene: TRBV2
CDR3aa: CASSPHSTGVHEQYF; CDR3nt: TGTGCCAGCAGTCCACACTCGACAGGGGTCCACGAGCAGTACTTC; j_gene: TRBJ2-7; d_gene: TRBD1; abundance: many; len: 15; v_gene: TRBV6-2/TRBV6-3
CDR3aa: CASARLAGGTGELFF; CDR3nt: TGTGCCTCCGCCAGGCTAGCGGGAGGGACCGGGGAGCTGTTTTTT; j_gene: TRBJ2-2; d_gene: TRBD2; abundance: many; len: 15; v_gene: TRBV2
CDR3aa: CASSAGLAISTDTQYF; CDR3nt: TGTGCCAGTAGTGCGGGACTAGCGATAAGCACAGATACGCAGTATTTT; j_gene: TRBJ2-3; d_gene: TRBD2; abundance: few; len: 16; v_gene: TRBV19
CDR3aa: CASSTRVGYEQYF; CDR3nt: TGTGCCAGCAGCACCAGAGTAGGCTACGAGCAGTACTTC; j_gene: TRBJ2-7; d_gene: -; abundance: many; len: 13; v_gene: TRBV9
CDR3aa: CASSSRGIYNSPLHF; CDR3nt: TGTGCCAGCAGCTCCCGAGGAATCTATAATTCACCCCTCCACTTT; j_gene: TRBJ1-6; d_gene: -; abundance: many; len: 15; v_gene: TRBV13
CDR3aa: CASKYRALSKEQYF; CDR3nt: TGTGCCAGTAAGTATAGGGCCCTATCGAAGGAGCAGTACTTC; j_gene: TRBJ2-7; d_gene: -; abundance: -; len: 14; v_gene: TRBV19
CDR3aa: CASSGGQENTIYF; CDR3nt: TGTGCCAGCAGCGGGGGACAGGAAAACACCATATATTTT; j_gene: TRBJ1-3; d_gene: TRBD1; abundance: many; len: 13; v_gene: TRBV7-8
CDR3aa: CASSSDGGRYDEQFF; CDR3nt: TGTGCCAGCAGCTCCGACGGAGGGAGGTACGATGAGCAGTTCTTC; j_gene: TRBJ2-1; d_gene: -; abundance: many; len: 15; v_gene: TRBV7-3
CDR3aa: CASSLDSSGTSGTYEQYF; CDR3nt: TGTGCCAGCAGCCTAGACAGTTCCGGGACTAGCGGAACTTACGAGCAGTACTTC; j_gene: TRBJ2-7; d_gene: TRBD2; abundance: once; len: 18; v_gene: TRBV7-2
CDR3aa: CASSIPFEGTKNQPQHF; CDR3nt: TGTGCCAGTAGTATTCCGTTCGAGGGGACTAAGAATCAGCCCCAGCATTTT; j_gene: TRBJ1-5; d_gene: -; abundance: -; len: 17; v_gene: TRBV19
CDR3aa: CASSLDSGTGYTNEQFF; CDR3nt: TGTGCCAGCAGCTTAGATTCCGGGACAGGGTACACCAATGAGCAGTTCTTC; j_gene: TRBJ2-1; d_gene: TRBD1; abundance: few; len: 17; v_gene: TRBV11-2
CDR3aa: CASSQDSGRGNIQYF; CDR3nt: TGCGCCAGCAGCCAGGATAGCGGGAGAGGAAACATTCAGTACTTC; j_gene: TRBJ2-4; d_gene: TRBD2; abundance: few; len: 15; v_gene: TRBV4-3